This T cell receptor beta chain was captured in a study of cytomegalovirus exposure and HLA in healthy donors. Clones were read by immunoSEQ multiplex PCR, and TCRdb kept only the in-frame ones, dropping some. This sample has 200,000 or so clones; around 84% occur once, and the top ten carry roughly 12%. The germline V gene encodes CDR1 LGHNA and CDR2 YNFKEQ. The length of the CDR3 is 14 residues. The V end lost 5 bases, the J end lost 0 bases, and 11 bases lay between the germline ends. A note on this clone: Its antigen is currently unknown.

Findings and caveats of the study: Rare TCR sequences predominated, though certain public TCRs were found in many donors. Cytomegalovirus-associated TCR beta chains were listed, numbering over 150.

These donors were members of the approximately 110-subject validation cohort, a group separate from the approximately 670-subject first cohort. The chain links TRBV4-2 to TRBJ2-7; TRBD2 might be the D (6 bases). The sequence was collected from a woman in her 30s in good health and CMV-seropositive. Sequencing was done on a sample of PBMCs. CDR3 region: CASSAGGSSYEQYF. The CDR3 region has the DNA TGTGCCAGCAGCGCTGGGGGGAGCTCCTACGAGCAGTACTTC.